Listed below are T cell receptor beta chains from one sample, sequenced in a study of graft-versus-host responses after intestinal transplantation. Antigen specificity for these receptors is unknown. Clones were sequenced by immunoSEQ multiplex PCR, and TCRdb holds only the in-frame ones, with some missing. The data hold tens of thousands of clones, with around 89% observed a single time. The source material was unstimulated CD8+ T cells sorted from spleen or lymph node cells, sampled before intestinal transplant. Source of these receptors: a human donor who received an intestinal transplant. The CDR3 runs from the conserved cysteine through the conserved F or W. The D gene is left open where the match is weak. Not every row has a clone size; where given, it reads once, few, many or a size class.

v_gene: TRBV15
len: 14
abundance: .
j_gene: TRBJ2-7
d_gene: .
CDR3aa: CATSVYQGLGEQYF
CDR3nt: TGTGCCACCAGCGTCTACCAGGGTTTGGGGGAGCAGTACTTC

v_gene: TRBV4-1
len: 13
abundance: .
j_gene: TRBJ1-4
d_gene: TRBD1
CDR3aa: CASSLPGGEKLFF
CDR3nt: TGCGCCAGCAGCCTTCCAGGGGGCGAAAAACTGTTTTTT

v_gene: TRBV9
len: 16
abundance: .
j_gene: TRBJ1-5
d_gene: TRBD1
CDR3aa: CASSASTGGEGQPQHF
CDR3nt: TGTGCCAGCAGCGCTAGTACAGGGGGAGAGGGTCAGCCCCAGCATTTT

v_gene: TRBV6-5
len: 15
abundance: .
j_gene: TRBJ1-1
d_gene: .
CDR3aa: CASSLGLSGGTEAFF
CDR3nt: TGTGCCAGCAGTCTAGGCCTTAGCGGAGGCACTGAAGCTTTCTTT

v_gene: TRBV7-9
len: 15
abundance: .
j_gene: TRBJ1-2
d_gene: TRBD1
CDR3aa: CASNNEGTEKNGYTF
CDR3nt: TGTGCCAGCAACAACGAAGGGACAGAAAAAAATGGCTACACCTTC

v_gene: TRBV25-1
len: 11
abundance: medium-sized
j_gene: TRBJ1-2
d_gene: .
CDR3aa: CASSYYGSYTF
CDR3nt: TGTGCCAGCAGTTACTACGGAAGCTACACCTTC

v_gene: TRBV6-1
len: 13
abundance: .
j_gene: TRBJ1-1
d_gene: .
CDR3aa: CASSTGIYTEAFF
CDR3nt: TGTGCCAGCAGTACAGGGATTTACACTGAAGCTTTCTTT

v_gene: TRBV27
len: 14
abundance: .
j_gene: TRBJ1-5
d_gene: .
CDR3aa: CASSLGRMNQPQHF
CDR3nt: TGTGCCAGCAGTCTGGGGAGGATGAATCAGCCCCAGCATTTT

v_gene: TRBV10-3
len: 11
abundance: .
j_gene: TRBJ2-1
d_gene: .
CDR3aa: CAIRIENEQFF
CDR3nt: TGTGCCATCAGGATAGAGAATGAGCAGTTCTTC

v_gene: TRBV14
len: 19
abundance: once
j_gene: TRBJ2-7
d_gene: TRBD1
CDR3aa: CASSQDPGTGGAGFYEQYF
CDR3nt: TGTGCCAGCAGCCAAGATCCTGGGACAGGGGGCGCGGGATTCTACGAGCAGTACTTC

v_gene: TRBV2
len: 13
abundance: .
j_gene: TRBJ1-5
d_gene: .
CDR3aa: CASTDFSNQPQHF
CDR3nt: TGTGCCAGCACCGACTTTAGCAATCAGCCCCAGCATTTT

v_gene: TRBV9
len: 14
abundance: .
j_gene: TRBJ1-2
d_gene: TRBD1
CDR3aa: CASSGWTGRYGYTF
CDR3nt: TGTGCCAGCAGCGGATGGACAGGGCGGTATGGCTACACCTTC

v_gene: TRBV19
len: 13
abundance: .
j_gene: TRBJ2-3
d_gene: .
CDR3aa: CASSLFLTDTQYF
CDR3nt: TGTGCCAGTAGCCTCTTCCTCACAGATACGCAGTATTTT

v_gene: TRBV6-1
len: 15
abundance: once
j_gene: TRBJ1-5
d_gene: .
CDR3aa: CASSGNRASNQPQHF
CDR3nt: TGTGCCAGCAGTGGGAACAGGGCCAGCAATCAGCCCCAGCATTTT

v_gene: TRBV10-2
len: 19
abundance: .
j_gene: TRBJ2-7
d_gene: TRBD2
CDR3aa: CASSLLSPALAGLSYEQYF
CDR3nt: TGCGCCAGCAGCCTCCTCTCGCCCGCTCTAGCGGGCCTCTCCTACGAGCAGTACTTC

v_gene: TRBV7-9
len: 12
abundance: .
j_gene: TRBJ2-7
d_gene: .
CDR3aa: CASSSSSYEQYF
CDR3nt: TGTGCCAGCAGCTCTAGCAGCTACGAGCAGTACTTC

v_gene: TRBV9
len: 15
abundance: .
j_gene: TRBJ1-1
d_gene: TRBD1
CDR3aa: CASSVGTGGGTEAFF
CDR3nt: TGTGCCAGCAGCGTAGGGACAGGGGGCGGGACTGAAGCTTTCTTT

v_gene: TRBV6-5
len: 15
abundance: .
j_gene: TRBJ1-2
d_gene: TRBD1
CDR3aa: CASSRGGYGGYGYTF
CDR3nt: TGTGCCAGCAGCCGAGGGGGCTATGGTGGCTATGGCTACACCTTC

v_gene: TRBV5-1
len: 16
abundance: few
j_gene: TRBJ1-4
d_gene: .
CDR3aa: CASHRGEGATNEKLFF
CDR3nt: TGCGCCAGCCATCGTGGGGAGGGGGCAACTAATGAAAAACTGTTTTTT

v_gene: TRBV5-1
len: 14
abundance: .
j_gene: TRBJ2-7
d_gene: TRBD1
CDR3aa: CASSTDRGQHEQYF
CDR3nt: TGCGCCAGCAGCACCGACAGGGGGCAACACGAGCAGTACTTC

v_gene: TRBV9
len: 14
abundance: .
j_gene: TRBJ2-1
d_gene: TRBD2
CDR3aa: CASSEGTIYNEQFF
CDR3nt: TGTGCCAGCAGCGAAGGGACTATCTACAATGAGCAGTTCTTC

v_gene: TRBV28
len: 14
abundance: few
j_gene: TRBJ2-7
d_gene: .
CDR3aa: CASSWGSASYEQYF
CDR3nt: TGTGCCAGCAGCTGGGGTAGCGCCTCCTACGAGCAGTACTTC

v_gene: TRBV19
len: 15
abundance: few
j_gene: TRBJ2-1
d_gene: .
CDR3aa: CASSGSDISYNEQFF
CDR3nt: TGTGCCAGTAGCGGGAGCGACATTTCCTACAATGAGCAGTTCTTC

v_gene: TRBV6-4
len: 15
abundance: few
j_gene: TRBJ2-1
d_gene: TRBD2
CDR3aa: CASSDVAGGHNEQFF
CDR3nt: TGTGCCAGCAGTGACGTAGCGGGGGGGCACAATGAGCAGTTCTTC

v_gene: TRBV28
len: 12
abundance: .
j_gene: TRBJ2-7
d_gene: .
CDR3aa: CASTQGPLEQYF
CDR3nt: TGTGCCAGCACCCAGGGCCCCCTGGAGCAGTACTTC

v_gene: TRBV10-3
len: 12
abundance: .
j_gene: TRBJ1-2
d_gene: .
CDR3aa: CAIRRRAYGYTF
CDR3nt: TGTGCCATCAGGCGGCGGGCCTATGGCTACACCTTC

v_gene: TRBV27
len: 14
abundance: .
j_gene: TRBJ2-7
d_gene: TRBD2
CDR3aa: CASSAHPSGYEQYF
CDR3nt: TGTGCCAGCAGTGCCCATCCTAGCGGGTACGAGCAGTACTTC

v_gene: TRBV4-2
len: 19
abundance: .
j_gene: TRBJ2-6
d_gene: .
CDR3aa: CASSQDQETALSGANVLTF
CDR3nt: TGTGCCAGCAGCCAAGATCAGGAGACAGCCCTATCTGGGGCCAACGTCCTGACTTTC

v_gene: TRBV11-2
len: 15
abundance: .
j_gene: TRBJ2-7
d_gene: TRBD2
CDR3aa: CASSLDWASGNEQYF
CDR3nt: TGTGCCAGCAGCTTAGATTGGGCTAGCGGGAACGAGCAGTACTTC

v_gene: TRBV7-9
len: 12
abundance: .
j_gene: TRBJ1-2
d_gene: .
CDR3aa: CASSEDIQGYTF
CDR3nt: TGTGCCAGCAGCGAAGACATACAGGGCTACACCTTC

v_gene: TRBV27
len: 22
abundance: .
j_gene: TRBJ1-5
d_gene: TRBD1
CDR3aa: CASSSLTPAVYLTGKERQPQHF
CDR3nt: TGTGCCAGCAGTTCGCTCACCCCAGCAGTTTATTTGACAGGGAAAGAGAGGCAGCCCCAGCATTTT

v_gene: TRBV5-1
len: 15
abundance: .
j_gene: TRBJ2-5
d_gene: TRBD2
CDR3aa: CASSLLAGEWETQYF
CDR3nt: TGCGCCAGCAGCCTCCTAGCGGGGGAGTGGGAGACCCAGTACTTC

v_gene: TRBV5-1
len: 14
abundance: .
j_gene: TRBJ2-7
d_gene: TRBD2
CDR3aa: CASSVLNQGGEQYF
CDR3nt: TGCGCCAGCAGCGTCCTCAACCAGGGAGGGGAGCAGTACTTC

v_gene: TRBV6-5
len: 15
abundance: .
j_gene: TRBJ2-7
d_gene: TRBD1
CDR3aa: CASSPGTGGGVEQYF
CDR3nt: TGTGCCAGCAGTCCCGGGACAGGTGGCGGGGTGGAGCAGTACTTC

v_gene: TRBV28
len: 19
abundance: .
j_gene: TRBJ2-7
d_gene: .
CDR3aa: CASSHLETGSIKRSYEQYF
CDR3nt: TGTGCCAGCAGTCACTTGGAGACAGGTTCTATCAAACGCTCCTACGAGCAGTACTTC

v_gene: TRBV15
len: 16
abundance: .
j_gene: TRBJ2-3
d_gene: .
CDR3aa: CATSPGERVQPDTQYF
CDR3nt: TGTGCCACCAGCCCTGGGGAGAGGGTCCAACCAGATACGCAGTATTTT

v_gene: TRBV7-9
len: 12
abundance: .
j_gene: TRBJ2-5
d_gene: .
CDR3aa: CASSPPRETQYF
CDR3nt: TGTGCCAGCAGCCCCCCCCGTGAGACCCAGTACTTC

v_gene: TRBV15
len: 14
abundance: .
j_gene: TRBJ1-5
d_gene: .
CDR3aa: CATSRDSRGQPQHF
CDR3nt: TGTGCCACCAGCAGAGATTCTCGGGGACAGCCCCAGCATTTT

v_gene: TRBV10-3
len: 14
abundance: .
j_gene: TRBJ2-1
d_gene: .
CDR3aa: CAISGLGLANEQFF
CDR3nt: TGTGCCATCAGTGGCTTGGGACTCGCCAATGAGCAGTTCTTC

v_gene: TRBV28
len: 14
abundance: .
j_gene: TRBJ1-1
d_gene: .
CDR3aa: CASSFTDLNTEAFF
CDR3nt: TGTGCCAGCAGTTTTACAGACCTAAACACTGAAGCTTTCTTT

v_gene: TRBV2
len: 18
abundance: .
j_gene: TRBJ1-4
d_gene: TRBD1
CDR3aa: CASSDATERQGLLSELFF
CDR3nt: TGTGCCAGCAGTGACGCAACCGAACGACAGGGTCTTTTAAGTGAACTGTTTTTT

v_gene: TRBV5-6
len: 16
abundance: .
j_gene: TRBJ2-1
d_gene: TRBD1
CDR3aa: CASSLLGTGGSNEQFF
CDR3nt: TGTGCCAGCAGCTTGTTGGGGACAGGGGGATCCAATGAGCAGTTCTTC

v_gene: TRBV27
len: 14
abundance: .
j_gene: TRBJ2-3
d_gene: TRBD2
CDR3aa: CASAGGAGTDTQYF
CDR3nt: TGTGCCAGCGCCGGGGGGGCGGGCACAGATACGCAGTATTTT

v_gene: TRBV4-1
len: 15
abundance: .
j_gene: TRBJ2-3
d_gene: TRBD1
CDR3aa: CASSLRGMSTDTQYF
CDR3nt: TGCGCCAGCAGCCTCAGGGGGATGTCCACAGATACGCAGTATTTT

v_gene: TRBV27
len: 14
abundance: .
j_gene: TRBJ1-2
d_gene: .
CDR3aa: CASSLGAPGHGYTF
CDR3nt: TGTGCCAGCAGTTTGGGGGCCCCGGGACATGGCTACACCTTC

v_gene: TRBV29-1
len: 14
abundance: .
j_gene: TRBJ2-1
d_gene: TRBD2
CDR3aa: CSVGGAGTYNEQFF
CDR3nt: TGCAGCGTGGGTGGAGCGGGGACCTACAATGAGCAGTTCTTC

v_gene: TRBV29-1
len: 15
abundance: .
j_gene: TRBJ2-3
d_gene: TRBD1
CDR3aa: CSVEDTGDITDTQYF
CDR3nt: TGCAGCGTTGAAGACACAGGGGATATAACAGATACGCAGTATTTT

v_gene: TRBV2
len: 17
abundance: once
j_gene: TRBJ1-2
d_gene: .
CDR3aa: CASSGRGEVPILYGYTF
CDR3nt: TGTGCCAGCAGTGGTCGCGGAGAGGTCCCCATCCTCTATGGCTACACCTTC

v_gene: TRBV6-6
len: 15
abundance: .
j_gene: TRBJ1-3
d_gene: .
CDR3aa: CASSYVRAPGNTIYF
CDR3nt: TGTGCCAGCAGTTACGTGCGGGCACCTGGAAACACCATATATTTT

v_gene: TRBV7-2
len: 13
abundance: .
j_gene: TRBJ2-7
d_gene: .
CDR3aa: CASSLTLAYEQYF
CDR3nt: TGTGCCAGCAGCTTAACACTAGCCTACGAGCAGTACTTC

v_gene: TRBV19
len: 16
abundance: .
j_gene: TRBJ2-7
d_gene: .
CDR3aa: CASSTPWGAGSYEQYF
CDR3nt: TGTGCCAGTAGTACGCCCTGGGGAGCCGGGTCCTACGAGCAGTACTTC

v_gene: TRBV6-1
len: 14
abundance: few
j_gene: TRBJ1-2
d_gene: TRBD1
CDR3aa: CASRTTGGGYGYTF
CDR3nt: TGTGCCAGCCGGACCACAGGGGGCGGCTATGGCTACACCTTC

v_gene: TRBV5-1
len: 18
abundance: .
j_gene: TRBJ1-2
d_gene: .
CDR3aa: CASANPALNGHRNYGYTF
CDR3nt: TGCGCCAGCGCAAACCCCGCTCTAAACGGACACCGTAACTATGGCTACACCTTC

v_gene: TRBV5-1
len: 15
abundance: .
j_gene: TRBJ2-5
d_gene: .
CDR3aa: CASSLVPGSGETQYF
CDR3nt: TGCGCCAGCAGCTTGGTCCCAGGTTCGGGGGAGACCCAGTACTTC

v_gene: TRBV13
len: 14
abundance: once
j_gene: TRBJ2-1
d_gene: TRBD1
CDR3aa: CASSPDPTGYEQFF
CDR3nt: TGTGCCAGCAGCCCCGACCCGACAGGGTATGAGCAGTTCTTC